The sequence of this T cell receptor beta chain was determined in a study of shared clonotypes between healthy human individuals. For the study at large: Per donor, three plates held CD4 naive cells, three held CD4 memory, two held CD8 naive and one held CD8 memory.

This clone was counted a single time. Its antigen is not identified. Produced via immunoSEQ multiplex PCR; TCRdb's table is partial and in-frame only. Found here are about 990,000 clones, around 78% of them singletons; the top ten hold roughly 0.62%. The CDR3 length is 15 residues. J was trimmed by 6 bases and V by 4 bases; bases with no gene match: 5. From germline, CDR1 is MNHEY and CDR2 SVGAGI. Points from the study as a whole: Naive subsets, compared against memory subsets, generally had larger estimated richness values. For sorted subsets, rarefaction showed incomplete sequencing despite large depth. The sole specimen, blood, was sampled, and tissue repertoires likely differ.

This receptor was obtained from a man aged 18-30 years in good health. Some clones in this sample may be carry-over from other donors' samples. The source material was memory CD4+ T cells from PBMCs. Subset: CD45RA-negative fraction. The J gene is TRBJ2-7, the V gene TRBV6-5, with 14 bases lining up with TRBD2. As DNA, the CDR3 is TGTGCCAGCAGTTCCCCGGGACTAGCGGGAGTCGAGCAGTACTTC. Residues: CASSSPGLAGVEQYF.